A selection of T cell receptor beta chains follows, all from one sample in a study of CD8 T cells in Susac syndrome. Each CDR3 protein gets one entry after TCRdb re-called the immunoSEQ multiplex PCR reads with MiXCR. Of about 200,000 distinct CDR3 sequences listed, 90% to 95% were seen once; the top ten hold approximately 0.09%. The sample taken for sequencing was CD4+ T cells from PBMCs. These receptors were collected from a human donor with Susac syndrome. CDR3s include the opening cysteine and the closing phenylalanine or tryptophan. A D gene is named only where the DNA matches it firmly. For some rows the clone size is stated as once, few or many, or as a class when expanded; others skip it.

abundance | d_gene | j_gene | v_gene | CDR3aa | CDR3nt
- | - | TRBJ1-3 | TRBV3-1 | CASSHLGAGNTIYF | TGTGCCAGCAGCCATTTAGGTGCCGGTAACACCATATATTTT
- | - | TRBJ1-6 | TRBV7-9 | CASSSQDPALQSLHF | TGTGCCAGCAGCTCGCAGGACCCAGCGCTTCAATCCCTCCACTTT
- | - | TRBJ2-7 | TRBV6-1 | CASSGTSGPGTYEQYF | TGTGCCAGCAGCGGAACCTCGGGACCGGGCACCTACGAGCAGTACTTC
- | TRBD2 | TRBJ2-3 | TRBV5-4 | CASRPGLAGGRTDTQYF | TGTGCCAGCAGACCCGGACTAGCGGGGGGCCGCACAGATACGCAGTATTTT
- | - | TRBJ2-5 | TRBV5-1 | CASSDPQETQYF | TGCGCCAGCAGCGATCCACAAGAGACCCAGTACTTC
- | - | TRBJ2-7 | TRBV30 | CAWKADPVPLQYF | TGTGCCTGGAAGGCTGATCCCGTACCTCTTCAGTACTTC
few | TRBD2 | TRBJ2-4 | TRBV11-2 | CASSPRLAGPKNIQYF | TGTGCCAGCAGCCCACGACTAGCGGGCCCAAAAAACATTCAGTACTTC
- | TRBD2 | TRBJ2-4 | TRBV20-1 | CSAHGTSRGKNIQYF | TGCAGTGCTCACGGGACTAGCAGGGGCAAAAACATTCAGTACTTC
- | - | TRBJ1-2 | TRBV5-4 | CASATDSYGYTF | TGTGCCAGCGCGACCGACAGCTATGGCTACACCTTC
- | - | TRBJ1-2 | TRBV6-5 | CASSLYRGTYYGYTF | TGTGCCAGCAGTCTATACCGCGGGACGTACTATGGCTACACCTTC
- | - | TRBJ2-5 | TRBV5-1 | CASRIHQETQYF | TGCGCCAGCAGGATACACCAAGAGACCCAGTACTTC
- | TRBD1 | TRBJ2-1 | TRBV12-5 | CASGLARTGENEQFF | TGTGCTAGTGGTTTGGCTAGGACAGGTGAAAATGAGCAGTTCTTC
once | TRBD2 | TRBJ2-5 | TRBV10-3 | CAISGSGGHQETQYF | TGTGCCATCAGTGGTAGCGGGGGGCACCAAGAGACCCAGTACTTC
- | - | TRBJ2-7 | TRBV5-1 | CASSLEPRNYEQYF | TGCGCCAGCAGCTTGGAACCCAGGAACTACGAGCAGTACTTC
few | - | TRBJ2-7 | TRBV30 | CAVKRVGGEQYF | TGTGCCGTGAAAAGGGTAGGGGGCGAGCAGTACTTC
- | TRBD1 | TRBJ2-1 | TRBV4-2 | CASSQGLTGGAFPFF | TGTGCCAGCAGCCAAGGCCTGACAGGGGGCGCTTTCCCGTTCTTC
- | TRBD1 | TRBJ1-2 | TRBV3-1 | CASSQTHRGRGSYTF | TGTGCCAGCAGCCAAACTCACAGGGGGCGGGGGAGCTACACCTTC
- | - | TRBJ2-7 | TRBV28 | CASSSPDARSTYEQYF | TGTGCCAGCAGTTCCCCCGACGCGCGTTCTACCTACGAGCAGTACTTC
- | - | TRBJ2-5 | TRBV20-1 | CSARGQARRQETQYF | TGCAGTGCTAGAGGGCAGGCTAGAAGACAAGAGACCCAGTACTTC
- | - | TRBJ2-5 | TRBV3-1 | CASSPIEETQYF | TGTGCCAGCAGCCCTATCGAAGAGACCCAGTACTTC
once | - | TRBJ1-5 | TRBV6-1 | CASTRGSNQPQHF | TGTGCCAGCACCAGGGGAAGCAATCAGCCCCAGCATTTT
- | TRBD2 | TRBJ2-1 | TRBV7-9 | CASSLEGGRAIQFF | TGTGCCAGCAGCTTAGAGGGCGGGAGGGCCATACAGTTCTTC
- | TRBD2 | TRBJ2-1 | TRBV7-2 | CASSLATSGRINEQFF | TGTGCCAGCAGCTTAGCTACTAGCGGGAGAATCAATGAGCAGTTCTTC
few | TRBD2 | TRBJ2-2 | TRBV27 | CASSLRGAGELFF | TGTGCCAGCAGTTTACGGGGGGCCGGGGAGCTGTTTTTT
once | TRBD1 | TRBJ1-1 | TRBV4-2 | CASSQGNRGLNTEAFF | TGTGCCAGCAGCCAAGGAAACAGGGGGTTGAACACTGAAGCTTTCTTT
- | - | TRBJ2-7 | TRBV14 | CASSQVPRVRYF | TGTGCCAGCAGCCAAGTCCCCCGGGTTCGGTACTTC
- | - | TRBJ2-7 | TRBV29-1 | CSVEDPRSYEQYF | TGCAGCGTTGAAGATCCGCGCTCCTACGAGCAGTACTTC
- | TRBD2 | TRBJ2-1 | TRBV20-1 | CSASQGSGSYNEQFF | TGCAGTGCTTCCCAGGGTAGCGGGAGCTACAATGAGCAGTTCTTC
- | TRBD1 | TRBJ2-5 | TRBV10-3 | CAISEQGLGETQYF | TGTGCCATCAGTGAACAGGGGTTGGGAGAGACCCAGTACTTC
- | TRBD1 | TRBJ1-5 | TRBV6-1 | CASSGRTGSNQPQHF | TGTGCCAGCAGTGGCAGGACAGGAAGCAATCAGCCCCAGCATTTT
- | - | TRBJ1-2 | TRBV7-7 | CASSEGHYGYTF | TGTGCTAGCAGCGAAGGACACTATGGCTACACCTTC
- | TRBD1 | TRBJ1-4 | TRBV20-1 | CSARAEAGTGVGSSEKLFF | TGCAGTGCTAGAGCCGAAGCCGGGACAGGGGTGGGTAGTAGCGAAAAACTGTTTTTT
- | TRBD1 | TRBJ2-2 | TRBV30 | CAWGGTGYIGELFF | TGTGCCTGGGGGGGGACAGGGTATATCGGGGAGCTGTTTTTT
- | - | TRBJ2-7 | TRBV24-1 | CATSDSGSTYEQYF | TGTGCCACCAGTGATTCGGGCAGCACCTACGAGCAGTACTTC
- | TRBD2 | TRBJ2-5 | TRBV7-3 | CASSLNGRETQYF | TGTGCCAGCAGCTTAAACGGGAGGGAGACCCAGTACTTC
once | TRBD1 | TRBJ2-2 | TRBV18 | CASSPSTGAGELFF | TGTGCCAGCTCACCGTCGACAGGGGCCGGGGAGCTGTTTTTT
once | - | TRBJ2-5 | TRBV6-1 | CASSEARDPQETQYF | TGTGCCAGCAGTGAAGCACGGGACCCCCAAGAGACCCAGTACTTC
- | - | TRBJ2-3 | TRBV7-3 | CASSQGVFTDTQYF | TGTGCCAGCAGCCAAGGGGTCTTCACAGATACGCAGTATTTT
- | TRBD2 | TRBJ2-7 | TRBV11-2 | CASSERLAGVVSAEQYF | TGTGCCAGCAGCGAAAGACTAGCGGGAGTTGTCTCTGCCGAGCAGTACTTC
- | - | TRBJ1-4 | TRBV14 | CASSQVAGRADEKLFF | TGTGCCAGCAGCCAAGTTGCTGGCAGGGCCGATGAAAAACTGTTTTTT
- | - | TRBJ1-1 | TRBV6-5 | CASSYMGGYTEAFF | TGTGCCAGCAGTTACATGGGGGGATACACTGAAGCTTTCTTT
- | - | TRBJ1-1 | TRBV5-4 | CASSLAGSLGNTEAFF | TGTGCCAGCAGCTTGGCGGGCAGCTTAGGGAACACTGAAGCTTTCTTT
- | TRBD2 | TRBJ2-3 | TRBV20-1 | CSAPSGTSGSTDTQYF | TGCAGTGCCCCCTCCGGGACTAGCGGGAGCACAGATACGCAGTATTTT
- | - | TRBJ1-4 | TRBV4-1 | CASSPLVGEKLFF | TGCGCCAGCAGCCCCCTCGTGGGCGAAAAACTGTTTTTT
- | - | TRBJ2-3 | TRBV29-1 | CSVGAPGPQGADTQYF | TGCAGCGTTGGGGCCCCCGGGCCTCAAGGCGCAGATACGCAGTATTTT
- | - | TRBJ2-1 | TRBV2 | CASLKYYNEQFF | TGTGCCAGCCTAAAGTACTACAATGAGCAGTTCTTC
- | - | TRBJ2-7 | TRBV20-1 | CSASHNGIFVSYEQYF | TGCAGTGCTAGCCACAACGGGATCTTCGTCTCCTACGAGCAGTACTTC
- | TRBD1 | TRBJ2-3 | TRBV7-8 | CASSLTSTGQDTDTQYF | TGTGCCAGCAGCCTGACTTCGACAGGGCAAGACACAGATACGCAGTATTTT
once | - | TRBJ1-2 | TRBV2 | CASRVSNYGYTF | TGTGCCAGCAGAGTCAGTAACTATGGCTACACCTTC
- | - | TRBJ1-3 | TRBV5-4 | CASMEAASGNTIYF | TGTGCCAGCATGGAGGCAGCCTCTGGAAACACCATATATTTT
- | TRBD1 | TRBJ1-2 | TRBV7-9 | CASSPWDRGLRSNYGYTF | TGTGCCAGCAGCCCGTGGGACAGGGGGCTTCGGTCTAACTATGGCTACACCTTC
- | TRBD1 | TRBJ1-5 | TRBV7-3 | CASSPTRDRENSNQPQHF | TGTGCCAGCAGCCCCACCCGGGACAGGGAGAATAGCAATCAGCCCCAGCATTTT